The entry below gives a single T cell receptor beta chain sequence along with its context. Its antigen is not identified. This entry is derived from a study of shared clonotypes between healthy human individuals. The wider study: Researchers assigned three CD4 naive, three CD4 memory, two CD8 naive and one CD8 memory plate to each donor. Broader study findings: Estimated richness values were generally larger in naive subsets than in memory subsets. When naive CD4 clonotypes were compared across several donors, roughly 4.9% were shared.

Original processing notes: Owing to the provision of junction-only sequences devoid of quality scores by immunoSEQ, filtering differed. Profiled with immunoSEQ multiplex PCR; TCRdb holds only in-frame clones, not every one. That table supplies the V and J calls and clone size; D and trimming were determined from the DNA. The sample has a few million clones, more than 90% seen once. Looked up from germline, CDR1 is MNHNY and CDR2 is SVGAGI (reference sequence). This CDR3 comprises 15 residues. Trimming left V 2 bases short and J 4 bases short, with 13 bases between. The TCR originated in a man aged 18 to 35 in good health. The J gene is TRBJ2-3, the V gene TRBV6-6, with D perhaps given as TRBD1 or TRBD2 (6 bases each). Sequenced sample: naive CD4+ T cells sorted from blood. The subset denotes: CD45RA+ positively selected. The CDR3 region is CASSYGGAGSDTQYF. The DNA for the CDR3 is TGTGCCAGCAGTTACGGGGGCGCGGGGTCAGATACGCAGTATTTT.